The entry below describes one T cell receptor beta chain. Its specificity is not known. The entry originates in a study of OX40 agonist ivuxolimab in advanced cancers. Turning to the study itself: Patients were over 65% male with ages roughly 20 to 85, mean approximately 58.

The study's findings and limits: On average, a greater number of expanded clones characterised CD8+ T cells relative to CD4+. At doses 0.1 to 3.0 mg/kg, CD4+ and CD8+ clones expanded.

Sequencing used immunoSEQ multiplex PCR; TCRdb keeps in-frame clones, though not all of them. The repertoire consists of 60,000 or so clones, with approximately 90% occurring once and the leading ten covering 20% to 30%. The CDR3 runs 14 residues. The ends were cut back, 1 base at V and 3 bases at J, with 10 bases in the middle. The V gene's germline CDR1 is PRHDT and CDR2 FYEKMQ (reference sequence). V gene TRBV13 combines with J gene TRBJ2-7; D gene uncertain. This sequence originates from an adult with an advanced solid tumor such as melanoma, head and neck, liver or kidney cancer. The material was CD4+ or CD8+ T cells sorted from blood, obtained in a trial of the OX40 agonist ivuxolimab. The CDR3 sequence is CASSLEMFSYEQYF. DNA of the CDR3: TGTGCCAGCAGCTTAGAAATGTTCAGCTACGAGCAGTACTTC.